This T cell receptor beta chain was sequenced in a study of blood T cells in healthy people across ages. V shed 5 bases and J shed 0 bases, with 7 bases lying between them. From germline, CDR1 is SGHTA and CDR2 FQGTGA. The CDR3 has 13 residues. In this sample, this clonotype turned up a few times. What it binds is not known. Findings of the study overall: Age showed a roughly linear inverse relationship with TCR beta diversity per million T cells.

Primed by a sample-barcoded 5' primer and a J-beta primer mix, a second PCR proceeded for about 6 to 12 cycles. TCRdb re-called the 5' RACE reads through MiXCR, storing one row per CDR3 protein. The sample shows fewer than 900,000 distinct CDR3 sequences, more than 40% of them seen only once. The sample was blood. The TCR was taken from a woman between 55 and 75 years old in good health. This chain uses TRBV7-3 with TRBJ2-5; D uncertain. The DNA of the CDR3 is TGTGCCAGCAGCCCCTCAAACCAAGAGACCCAGTACTTC. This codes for CASSPSNQETQYF.